The 8 T cell receptor beta chains reported below all come from one sample, sequenced in a study of PD-L1 blockade in urothelial cancer (dated by TCRdb to about 2017). The protocol used for the library was the immunoSEQ multiplex PCR assay. In its TCRdb copy, this immuneACCESS table keeps in-frame sequences only and misses some clones. Where compared with another copy, unresolved V genes explain less than half of these, and the others have no known cause. Present in this sample are 75,000 to 95,000 clones, around four fifths of which were seen just once. The ten largest make up about 6.9% of the sample. Per the publication, the time point label means: pretreatment peripheral blood. Specimen: PBMCs, collected around atezolizumab (anti-PD-L1) treatment. These receptor sequences come from a man aged 35 to 55 with urothelial cancer.

The chain uses TRBV18 and TRBJ1-5; 7 bases are a match to TRBD1. V shed 5 bases, J shed 5 bases, and the junction held 6 bases outside the gene matches. The CDR3 covers 14 residues. Germline V gives CDR1 KGHSH, CDR2 LQKENI. For the CDR3, the DNA is TGTGCCAGCTCAGGGGACAGCCCCGATCAGCCCCAGCATTTT. The encoded protein is CASSGDSPDQPQHF.

The V and J genes are TRBV2 and TRBJ2-2; 10 nucleotides line up with TRBD2. Germline CDR1 reads SNHLY; CDR2 reads FYNNEI. V dropped 3 bases and J dropped 7; count of bases not matched to a gene: 14. The CDR3 length is 18 residues. CDR3 sequence reads: CASSDSEREGQNVGELFF. In DNA form, the CDR3 reads TGTGCCAGCAGTGATTCTGAGCGGGAGGGCCAAAACGTCGGGGAGCTGTTTTTT.

The rearrangement uses TRBV7-2 and TRBJ1-5, with unresolved D. Germline V gene lookup returns CDR1 SGHTA and CDR2 FQGNSA. This CDR3 has 15 amino acids. The V and J ends lost 1 base and 6 bases respectively, with 13 bases between them. The CDR3 coding sequence is TGTGCCAGCAGCTTAGACTGGGCGACCGGTCAGCCCCAGCATTTT. It translates to CASSLDWATGQPQHF.

The chain employs TRBV7-8 and TRBJ1-3; tentative D call: TRBD1 (5 bases). V lost 6 bases to trimming and J lost 6 bases, with 15 bases between them. CDR3 size: 14 residues. Germline lookup yields CDR1 SGHVS and CDR2 FQNEAQ. CDR3 bases: TGTGCCAGCAGTCTTCAGGGAGGCGCAAACACCATATATTTT. Translation: CASSLQGGANTIYF.

J is TRBJ1-5 and V is TRBV6-5, with a weak D call TRBD1 (6 bases). Germline CDR1 is MNHEY and CDR2 is SVGAGI. The CDR3 has 15 residues. Trimming stripped 6 bases from V and 2 bases from J, with 14 bases between. In DNA, the CDR3 is TGTGCCAGCAGACCGCAGGGGAAAGGCAATCAGCCCCAGCATTTT. Translating gives CASRPQGKGNQPQHF.

The CDR3: CASSSGHQGNIQYF. The CDR3 DNA reads TGTGCCAGCAGTTCAGGCCACCAGGGGAACATTCAGTACTTC. This chain uses TRBV6-5 with TRBJ2-4, with D maybe TRBD1 (6 bases). From germline, CDR1 is MNHEY and CDR2 SVGAGI. V was cut by 4 bases and J by 7 bases, with 14 bases left in between. The CDR3 covers 14 residues.

The V gene is TRBV25-1, the J gene TRBJ1-1; 11 bases agree with TRBD1. From germline, CDR1 is MGHDK and CDR2 SYGVNS. The CDR3 runs to 13 residues. After removal of 10 bases from V and 6 bases from J, the junction contained 7 bases not matched to a gene. For the CDR3, the DNA is TGTGCCAACAAGGACAGGGGGCAGTCTGAAGCTTTCTTT. As protein: CANKDRGQSEAFF.

The chain joins TRBV28 to TRBJ2-3; 8 positions agree with TRBD1. The CDR3 runs to 13 residues. V shed 2 bases, J shed 14 bases, and the junction held 9 bases outside the gene matches. Germline CDR1 reads MDHEN; CDR2 reads SYDVKM. The CDR3: CASSLGDRTRPYF. In DNA, the CDR3 is TGTGCCAGCAGTTTAGGGGACAGGACCCGCCCGTATTTT.